This TCR beta chain originates from a study of tumor and adjacent non-tumor tissue in lung cancer. Study overall: Stage I to III disease affected about nine men and roughly 5 women aged roughly 30 to 76. Samples averaged roughly 4.2 million productive TCRbeta reads each.

RNA was extracted from bulk tissue without any cell sorting. Study-wide findings and caveats: Tumor tissue had significantly higher TCR diversity than normal lung. Top 100 clones took a larger repertoire share in normal lung.

The CDR3 contains 15 residues. Per the germline V gene, CDR1 is MNHEY and CDR2 is SVGAGI. TCRbeta libraries were built with three rounds of nested PCR, modified from ARM-PCR. Each CDR3 protein gets one entry after TCRdb re-called the multiplex PCR reads with MiXCR. The data contain approximately 76,000 distinct CDR3 sequences, about two thirds of them singletons. Comment on this clonotype: Its target is unknown. A junction boundary mismatches the germline segment, possibly from a read error.

This receptor was identified in a woman aged 70 to 79 with non-small cell lung cancer. Input material: lung tumor tissue. The chain employs TRBV6-5 and TRBJ2-3; 9 nucleotides align to TRBD2. Written as DNA, the CDR3 is TGTGCTAGTAGTTACTCAGCGGGAGGTCAAGATACGCAGAATTTT. This encodes CASSYSAGGQDTQNF.